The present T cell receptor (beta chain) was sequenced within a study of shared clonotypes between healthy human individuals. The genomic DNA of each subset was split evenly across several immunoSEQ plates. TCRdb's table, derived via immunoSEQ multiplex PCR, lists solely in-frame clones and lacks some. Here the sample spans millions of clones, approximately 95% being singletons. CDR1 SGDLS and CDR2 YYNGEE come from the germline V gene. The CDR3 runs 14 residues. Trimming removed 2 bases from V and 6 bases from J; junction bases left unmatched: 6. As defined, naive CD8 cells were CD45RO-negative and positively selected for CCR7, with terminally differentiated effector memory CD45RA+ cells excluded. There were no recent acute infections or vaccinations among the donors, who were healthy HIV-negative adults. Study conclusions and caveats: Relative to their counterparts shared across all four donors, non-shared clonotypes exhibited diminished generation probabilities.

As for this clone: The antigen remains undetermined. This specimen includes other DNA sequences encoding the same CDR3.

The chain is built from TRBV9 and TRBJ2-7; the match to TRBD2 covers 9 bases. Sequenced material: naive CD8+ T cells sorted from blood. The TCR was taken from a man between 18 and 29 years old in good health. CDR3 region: CASSVAGGKGEQYF. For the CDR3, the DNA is TGTGCCAGCAGCGTCGCGGGAGGGAAAGGCGAGCAGTACTTC.